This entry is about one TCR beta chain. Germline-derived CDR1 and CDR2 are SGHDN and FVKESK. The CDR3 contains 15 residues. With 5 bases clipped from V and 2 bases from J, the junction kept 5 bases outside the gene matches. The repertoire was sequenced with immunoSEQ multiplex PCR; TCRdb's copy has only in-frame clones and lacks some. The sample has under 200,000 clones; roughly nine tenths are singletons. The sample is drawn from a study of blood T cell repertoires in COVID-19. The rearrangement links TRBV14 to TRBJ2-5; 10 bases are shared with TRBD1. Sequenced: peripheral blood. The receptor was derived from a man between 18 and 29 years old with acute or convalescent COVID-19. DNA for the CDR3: TGTGCCAGCAGCTCAGACAGGGGGCCTCAAGAGACCCAGTACTTC. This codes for CASSSDRGPQETQYF.